This T cell receptor beta chain was documented in a study of T cells in Graves' hyperthyroidism and ophthalmopathy. The source material, RNA transcripts, was used to amplify TCR beta CDR3 regions. The TCR CDR3 was amplified in a first-round RT-PCR using the HTBI primer set. Via MiXCR, TCRdb re-called the multiplex PCR reads, giving one row per CDR3 protein. The sample holds 250,000 to 350,000 distinct CDR3 sequences; about 20% are singletons and the top ten take 50% to 75%. This CDR3 is 15 amino acids long. V dropped 3 bases and J dropped 4 bases, with 14 bases sitting between them. CDR1 is SGDLS and CDR2 is YYNGEE in the germline V gene.

Input material: blood. This TCR derives from a man aged 30 to 45 with Graves' ophthalmopathy. V is TRBV9 and J is TRBJ2-1; maybe TRBD1 (5 bases). CDR3 amino acids: CASSGRGNLYNEQFF. The CDR3 DNA sequence: TGTGCCAGCAGCGGTAGGGGAAATCTTTACAATGAGCAGTTCTTC.